The 31 T cell receptor beta chains below come from one sample, sequenced in a study of blood T cell repertoires in COVID-19. Sequenced by immunoSEQ multiplex PCR; TCRdb stores in-frame clones only, minus some. The table includes about 210,000 clones, approximately 80% detected once. Sequencing used peripheral blood. The receptors stem from a woman at least 80 years old with COVID-19, enrolled during active disease.

The rearrangement links TRBV9 to TRBJ1-3; the D gene is possibly TRBD1 (5 bases). The V and J ends lost 5 bases and 4 bases respectively, with 13 bases between them. Germline loops: CDR1 SGDLS, CDR2 YYNGEE. The CDR3 runs to 14 residues. DNA for the CDR3: TGTGCCAGCAGGCCTGCAGGGCAAGGAAACACCATATATTTT. It translates to CASRPAGQGNTIYF.

V usage is TRBV15 and J usage is TRBJ1-5; D ambiguous. CDR1 is LNHNV and CDR2 is YYDKDF in the germline V gene (reference sequence). V was pared by 0 bases and J by 6 bases, with 6 bases between. The CDR3 is 13 amino acids. The CDR3 region has the DNA TGTGCCACCAGCAGAGAAAGAGGTCAGCCCCAGCATTTT. Protein: CATSRERGQPQHF.

The chain recombines TRBV2 with TRBJ1-5; 10 nucleotides line up with TRBD1. The V and J ends lost 6 bases and 5 bases, in that order; junction bases with no gene match: 4. CDR1 and CDR2 from the germline V gene are SNHLY and FYNNEI. The CDR3 contains 14 residues. CDR3 in DNA: TGTGCCAGCAGGGGACAGGGGCGACATCAGCCCCAGCATTTT. Translation gives CASRGQGRHQPQHF.

This chain joins TRBV3-1 (or the pseudogene TRBV3-2) and TRBJ1-6, with D possibly matching TRBD1 (5 bases). With 0 bases removed from V and 7 bases from J, the gap between germline ends came to 13 bases. The CDR3 consists of 16 residues. Germline V CDR1 and CDR2: LGHDT, YNNKEL (reference sequence). The CDR3 DNA reads TGTGCCAGCAGCCAAGATCTGTGGGGGGTCAATTCACCCCTCCACTTT. It codes for CASSQDLWGVNSPLHF.

The CDR3 protein is CASSRTALLYGYTF. The CDR3 DNA reads TGTGCCAGCAGCCGGACAGCCTTACTCTATGGCTACACCTTC. The chain is built from TRBV7-2 and TRBJ1-2, with D perhaps matching TRBD1 (6 bases). Germline CDR1 is SGHTA and CDR2 is FQGNSA. V was trimmed by 5 bases and J by 4 bases, leaving 14 bases between them. The CDR3 contains 14 residues.

This clone came up once. The V gene is TRBV6-4, the J gene TRBJ1-5; D is ambiguous. Germline assignment: CDR1 MRHNA and CDR2 SNTAGT. The CDR3 has 9 residues. The CDR3, as DNA: TGTGCAAGACAAAAGCCCCAGCATTTT. This encodes CARQKPQHF.

The chain links TRBV5-1 to TRBJ2-7; D is perhaps TRBD2 (6 bases). Trimming pared 7 bases from V and 5 bases from J, leaving 22 bases between. CDR3 size: 15 residues. Germline V lookup: CDR1 SGHRS, CDR2 YFSETQ. CDR3 amino acids: CASGSGAGTFNEQYF. DNA of the CDR3: TGCGCCAGCGGATCCGGGGCGGGGACTTTCAACGAGCAGTACTTC.

The chain carries TRBV7-3 and TRBJ2-5; D might be TRBD2 (6 bases). In germline, CDR1 is SGHTA, CDR2 FQGTGA. V shed 2 bases and J shed 5 bases, with 12 bases lying between them. CDR3 length equals 14 residues. The CDR3 coding sequence is TGTGCCAGCAGCTTAGATGGGGGGACGGAGACCCAGTACTTC. Translation gives CASSLDGGTETQYF.

The V call is TRBV3-1 (or the pseudogene TRBV3-2), the J call TRBJ1-1; 10 nucleotides agree with TRBD1. Looked up from germline, CDR1 is LGHDT and CDR2 is YNNKEL (reference sequence). Trimming removed 6 bases from V and 3 bases from J; junction bases left unmatched: 16. This CDR3 has 18 amino acids. CDR3 region: CASSYQIPGDRGYTEAFF. In nucleotides, the CDR3 is TGTGCCAGCAGTTACCAGATACCGGGGGACAGGGGTTACACTGAAGCTTTCTTT.

The V and J genes are TRBV25-1 and TRBJ1-5; 7 bases agree with TRBD1. The ends lost 8 bases at V and 0 bases at J; junction bases unmatched: 4. This CDR3 region has 14 residues. From germline, CDR1 is MGHDK and CDR2 SYGVNS. The CDR3 sequence is CASGDSYSNQPQHF. As DNA, the CDR3 is TGTGCCAGCGGGGACAGTTATAGCAATCAGCCCCAGCATTTT.

The chain uses TRBV6-5 and TRBJ2-1, with D unresolved. This CDR3 has 12 amino acids. The V gene lost 4 bases and the J gene lost 7 bases, with 8 bases spanning the gap. Looked up from germline, CDR1 is MNHEY and CDR2 is SVGAGI. The CDR3 region is CASSSTVNEQFF. CDR3 sequence (DNA): TGTGCCAGCAGTTCCACAGTAAATGAGCAGTTCTTC.

The chain has TRBV5-1 and TRBJ2-3; 10 nucleotides match TRBD2. The CDR3 length is 16 residues. Germline loops: CDR1 SGHRS, CDR2 YFSETQ. J lost 3 bases, V lost 10 bases, and 14 bases had no gene match. CDR3 nucleotides: TGCGCCCCCAGATCTTCTTCGGGACTAGCGACAGATACGCAGTATTTT. Translated, it gives CAPRSSSGLATDTQYF.

The chain carries TRBV2 and TRBJ2-7, with D tentatively TRBD1 (6 bases). V dropped 8 bases and J dropped 6 bases, with 17 bases sitting between them. In germline, CDR1 is SNHLY, CDR2 FYNNEI. This CDR3 spans 13 amino acids. The CDR3: CASGGTGTGEQYV. Written as DNA, the CDR3 is TGTGCCAGCGGAGGAACAGGGACCGGCGAGCAGTACGTC.

This sequence joins TRBV5-1 and TRBJ2-3; 11 positions agree with TRBD2. V trimming: 4 bases; J trimming: 2 bases; junction bases outside the gene matches: 9. The CDR3 is 17 amino acids. The V gene's germline CDR1 is SGHRS and CDR2 YFSETQ. CDR3 protein: CASSPGRLAGHTDTQYF. The CDR3 bases are TGCGCCAGCAGCCCGGGGAGACTAGCGGGACACACAGATACGCAGTATTTT.

The chain has TRBV5-1 and TRBJ1-3; D may be TRBD1 (5 bases). Germline assignment: CDR1 SGHRS and CDR2 YFSETQ. This CDR3 comprises 16 residues. V dropped 0 bases and J dropped 0 bases, with 10 bases sitting between them. CDR3: CASSLGSGGSGNTIYF. DNA of the CDR3: TGCGCCAGCAGCTTGGGGTCGGGGGGCTCTGGAAACACCATATATTTT.

Comments on this clone: Its ends do not fully match the called genes, so a read error is possible. The chain joins TRBV7-7 to TRBJ2-3, with D unclear. Germline V gene data show CDR1 as SSHAT and CDR2 as FNYEAQ (reference sequence). This CDR3 is built from 13 residues. The CDR3 coding sequence is TGTGCTAGCAGCTTATCGGTGAAAGATACGCAGTATTTT. Amino acid sequence: CASSLSVKDTQYF. The full variable domain, completed using reference TRBV7-7 and TRBJ2-3, is GAGVSQSPRYKVTKRGQDVTLRCDPISSHATLYWYQQALGQGPEFLTYFNYEAQPDKSGLPSDRFSAERPEGSISTLTIQRTEQRDSAMYRCASSLSVKDTQYFGPGTRLTVL.

The CDR3 loop reads CASTYGGGRTEAFF. DNA of the CDR3: TGTGCCAGTACCTATGGGGGGGGGAGGACTGAAGCTTTCTTT. The chain combines TRBV19 with TRBJ1-1, with TRBD1 as a possible D gene (5 bases). This CDR3 is built from 14 residues. Germline CDR1 and CDR2: LNHDA and SQIVND (reference sequence). V was cut by 7 bases and J by 5 bases, with 17 bases left in between.

The rearrangement links TRBV5-1 to TRBJ1-3; TRBD1 agrees at 7 bases. After removal of 4 bases from V and 0 bases from J, the junction contained 7 bases not matched to a gene. The CDR3 is 16 residues long. Germline V gene data show CDR1 as SGHRS and CDR2 as YFSETQ. CDR3 nucleotide sequence: TGCGCCAGCAGCGAGGGGGCAGGGCTCTCTGGAAACACCATATATTTT. This encodes CASSEGAGLSGNTIYF.

The chain uses TRBV6-4 and TRBJ1-2; unclear D gene. This CDR3 contains 11 residues. Germline-derived CDR1 and CDR2 are MRHNA and SNTAGT. The ends were cut back, 9 bases at V and 8 bases at J, with 13 bases in the middle. CDR3 bases: TGTGCCAGTTCGGACGGAGGGGGCTACACCTTC. Translated: CASSDGGGYTF.

The chain has TRBV6-5 and TRBJ2-5; weak D call: TRBD1 (6 bases). This CDR3 has 13 amino acids. Germline assignment: CDR1 MNHEY and CDR2 SVGAGI. The ends were cut back, 6 bases at V and 4 bases at J, with 12 bases in the middle. The CDR3 protein is CASRRTVAETQYF. The CDR3 nucleotides are TGTGCCAGCAGACGGACAGTCGCAGAGACCCAGTACTTC.

Only one count was recorded for this clone. This rearrangement joins TRBV28 to TRBJ2-7; 9 positions match TRBD1. The CDR3 is made up of 16 amino acids. CDR1 is MDHEN and CDR2 is SYDVKM in the germline V gene. J was trimmed by 0 bases and V by 6 bases; bases with no gene match: 9. DNA of the CDR3: TGTGCCAGCAGCCAAACCGGGACAGGGTACTCCTACGAGCAGTACTTC. Amino acids: CASSQTGTGYSYEQYF. The complete variable domain, with remaining parts taken from reference TRBV28 and TRBJ2-7, reads DVKVTQSSRYLVKRTGEKVFLECVQDMDHENMFWYRQDPGLGLRLIYFSYDVKMKEKGDIPEGYSVSREKKERFSLILESASTNQTSMYLCASSQTGTGYSYEQYFGPGTRLTVT.

The chain uses TRBV24-1 and TRBJ1-5, with D possibly matching TRBD1 (6 bases). This CDR3 is 16 amino acids long. The V end was cut by 5 bases, the J end by 0 bases, with 13 bases between. The germline CDR1 and CDR2 sequences are KGHDR and SFDVKD. CDR3 sequence: CATSAGGAASNQPQHF. The CDR3 DNA follows: TGTGCCACCAGTGCCGGGGGGGCAGCTAGCAATCAGCCCCAGCATTTT.

This clone was detected a few times. The chain combines TRBV7-8 with TRBJ2-5, with D possibly TRBD1 on 5 matching bases. The germline V gene encodes CDR1 SGHVS and CDR2 FQNEAQ. The V end lost 3 bases, the J end lost 2 bases, and 7 bases lay between the germline ends. This CDR3 is 13 amino acids long. The CDR3: CASSLTVQETQYF. CDR3 coding DNA: TGTGCCAGCAGCTTGACAGTACAAGAGACCCAGTACTTC.

The chain carries TRBV28 and TRBJ1-1; maybe TRBD1 (5 bases). CDR3 length: 16 residues. Germline V lookup: CDR1 MDHEN, CDR2 SYDVKM. V lost 2 bases and J 0 bases, leaving 13 bases between the germline ends. The CDR3 spells CASSLPRARMNTEAFF. CDR3 bases: TGTGCCAGCAGTTTACCCAGGGCGAGGATGAACACTGAAGCTTTCTTT. The whole variable domain, remainder taken from reference TRBV28 and TRBJ1-1, is DVKVTQSSRYLVKRTGEKVFLECVQDMDHENMFWYRQDPGLGLRLIYFSYDVKMKEKGDIPEGYSVSREKKERFSLILESASTNQTSMYLCASSLPRARMNTEAFFGQGTRLTVV.

This chain uses TRBV30 with TRBJ1-1; D is uncertain. The CDR3 runs to 13 residues. V lost 5 bases to trimming and J lost 4 bases, with 14 bases between them. The germline V gene encodes CDR1 GTSNPN and CDR2 SVGIG (reference sequence). CDR3 sequence reads: CAWSATPGTEAFF. In nucleotides, the CDR3 is TGTGCCTGGTCCGCCACCCCAGGCACTGAAGCTTTCTTT.

This chain uses TRBV6-5 with TRBJ1-2; D remains unclear. CDR1 is MNHEY, CDR2 SVGAGI, per germline. The V end was cut by 0 bases, the J end by 2 bases, with 7 bases between. The CDR3 contains 14 residues. CDR3 in DNA: TGTGCCAGCAGTTACTCGAGTTTAAACTATGGCTACACCTTC. It is translated as CASSYSSLNYGYTF.

V and J are TRBV7-9 and TRBJ1-2; D is undetermined. This CDR3 comprises 11 residues. Trimming pared 5 bases from V and 8 bases from J, leaving 9 bases between. Germline V gives CDR1 SEHNR, CDR2 FQNEAQ (reference sequence). This CDR3 is CASSPLRGYTF. The CDR3 nucleotides read TGTGCCAGCAGCCCTTTGAGGGGCTACACCTTC.

J is TRBJ2-3 and V is TRBV7-9; 11 bases are shared with TRBD2. The junction had 5 bases not matched to a gene; V was cut back by 3 bases and J by 3 bases. Looked up from germline, CDR1 is SEHNR and CDR2 is FQNEAQ (reference sequence). This CDR3 comprises 16 residues. In nucleotides, the CDR3 is TGTGCCAGCAGCTTTCTAGCGGGGGGAACGACAGATACGCAGTATTTT. This gives the protein CASSFLAGGTTDTQYF.

This clone was seen only a few times. The chain links TRBV5-4 to TRBJ1-2; TRBD1 matches 7 bases. V was pared by 3 bases and J by 0 bases, with 17 bases of the junction left unmatched. The CDR3 has 19 residues. Germline-derived CDR1 and CDR2 are SGHNT and YYREEE (reference sequence). CDR3 loop: CASSSSHGQVLKTNYGYTF. In nucleotides, the CDR3 is TGTGCCAGCAGCTCCAGCCACGGACAGGTTCTTAAGACTAACTATGGCTACACCTTC. Full variable domain (missing parts from reference TRBV5-4 and TRBJ1-2): ETGVTQSPTHLIKTRGQQVTLRCSSQSGHNTVSWYQQALGQGPQFIFQYYREEENGRGNFPPRFSGLQFPNYSSELNVNALELDDSALYLCASSSSHGQVLKTNYGYTFGSGTRLTVV.

This chain links TRBV6-5 with TRBJ2-1; 10 nucleotides match TRBD2. CDR1 is MNHEY and CDR2 is SVGAGI in the germline V gene. V shed 6 bases and J 5 bases; nucleotides not matched to a gene: 7. The CDR3 is made up of 15 amino acids. CDR3 in DNA: TGTGCCAGCAGCAGAGCGGGGGGGCCAAACAATGAGCAGTTCTTC. It is translated as CASSRAGGPNNEQFF.

V and J are TRBV5-5 and TRBJ1-4; no firm D call. The CDR3 contains 15 residues. Deletions cut 3 bases from V and 0 bases from J, with 9 bases between. Germline lookup yields CDR1 SGHKS and CDR2 YYEKEE (reference sequence). The CDR3 coding sequence is TGTGCCAGCAGCTCTGAGAGTGCAACTAATGAAAAACTGTTTTTT. Protein: CASSSESATNEKLFF.